These 21 T cell receptor beta chains were sequenced from one sample in a study of chemoradiotherapy in HPV16-positive cancers. Only in-frame clones appear in the TCRdb table, and some are missing; sequencing was by immunoSEQ multiplex PCR. The repertoire holds about 1,900 clones, with around 90% as singletons. Sequences were derived from tumor tissue, sampled from a patient who underwent chemoradiotherapy. These receptors were obtained from a human donor with HPV-associated anogenital cancer.

The chain uses TRBV19 and TRBJ1-2; D is possibly TRBD1 (5 bases). Looked up from germline, CDR1 is LNHDA and CDR2 is SQIVND (reference sequence). V was clipped by 5 bases and J by 3 bases, with 10 bases between them. The CDR3 totals 13 residues. The CDR3 coding sequence is TGTGCCAGTAGTCGGGGGGACGACTATGGCTACACCTTC. It specifies CASSRGDDYGYTF.

In this sample, this clone turned up a few times. The V gene is TRBV6-5, the J gene TRBJ2-7; either TRBD1 or TRBD2 may fit D (6 bases each). CDR1 is MNHEY and CDR2 is SVGAGI in the germline V gene. The length of the CDR3 is 12 residues. Trimming stripped 6 bases from V and 12 bases from J, with 18 bases between. CDR3 nucleotide sequence: TGTGCCAGCAGCCCAGGGCAGGGGAGGTTGTACTTC. This codes for CASSPGQGRLYF.

The chain recombines TRBV5-4 with TRBJ2-5, with 8 bases fitting TRBD2. CDR1 is SGHNT and CDR2 is YYREEE in the germline V gene (reference sequence). The CDR3 contains 15 residues. V lost 4 bases, J lost 2 bases, and 7 bases stayed unmatched. For the CDR3, the DNA is TGTGCCAGCAGCCCGGGACTAGGGGGGCAAGAGACCCAGTACTTC. This codes for CASSPGLGGQETQYF.

This chain connects TRBV7-2 to TRBJ2-2; tentative D call: TRBD2 (6 bases). CDR1 is SGHTA, CDR2 FQGNSA, per germline. V gave up 5 bases and J gave up 1 base, with 11 bases separating them. This CDR3 comprises 15 residues. CDR3 protein: CASSPGGLNTGELFF. For the CDR3, the DNA is TGTGCCAGCAGCCCCGGGGGTCTGAACACCGGGGAGCTGTTTTTT.

This clone was found once. CDR3 DNA: TGTGCCAGCGATGGGCTCTATGGCTACACCTTC. Translating gives CASDGLYGYTF. The rearrangement joins TRBV9 to TRBJ1-2; D not resolved. Per the germline V gene, CDR1 is SGDLS and CDR2 is YYNGEE. Trimming took off 7 bases at V and 4 bases at J, with 8 bases between the two ends. The CDR3 contains 11 residues.

The rearrangement links TRBV4-1 to TRBJ2-7; D not resolved. Looked up from germline, CDR1 is MGHRA and CDR2 is YSYEKL. CDR3 length: 15 amino acids. V gave up 1 base and J gave up 2 bases, with 12 bases separating them. CDR3 coding DNA: TGCGCCAGCAGCCAAGGGACGGAGCCCCCCTACGAGCAGTACTTC. This sequence encodes CASSQGTEPPYEQYF.

This clone was counted between two and nine times. The chain combines TRBV21-1 with TRBJ2-7; the table's D gene call, TRBD2, was not cross checked with the DNA. TRBV21-1 is tagged as a pseudogene. CDR3 length: 15 residues. The CDR3 DNA reads TGTGCCAGCAGCAACAAAGGTCCGCGTCACTACGAGCAGTACGTC. Its protein product is CASSNKGPRHYEQYV.

The chain carries TRBV25-1 and TRBJ2-2; 8 bases align to TRBD2. The V gene end was trimmed by 3 bases and the J gene end by 5 bases; junction bases not matched to a gene: 5. The CDR3 is 15 residues long. CDR1 is MGHDK, CDR2 SYGVNS, per germline. CDR3 nucleotides: TGTGCCAGCAGTGACCCTACTAGCGGAACCGGGGAGCTGTTTTTT. This translates into CASSDPTSGTGELFF. Together with reference TRBV25-1 and TRBJ2-2, the CDR3 gives the full variable domain: EADIYQTPRYLVIGTGKKITLECSQTMGHDKMYWYQQDPGMELHLIHYSYGVNSTEKGDLSSESTVSRIRTEHFPLTLESARPSHTSQYLCASSDPTSGTGELFFGEGSRLTVL.

This clone showed up just once. The CDR3 loop is CSVCRDRDYTEAFF. The CDR3, as DNA: TGCAGCGTTTGCCGGGACAGGGATTACACTGAAGCTTTCTTT. The gene calls are TRBV29-1 and TRBJ1-1; 9 positions match TRBD1. Germline CDR1 is SQVTM and CDR2 is ANQGSEA. J was trimmed by 3 bases and V by 5 bases; bases with no gene match: 7. The CDR3 has 14 amino acids. Full variable domain (rest looked up from reference TRBV29-1 and TRBJ1-1): SAVISQKPSRDICQRGTSLTIQCQVDSQVTMMFWYRQQPGQSLTLIATANQGSEATYESGFVIDKFPISRPNLTFSTLTVSNMSPEDSSIYLCSVCRDRDYTEAFFGQGTRLTVV.

This chain connects TRBV28 to TRBJ2-1; 8 nucleotides match TRBD1. The V and J ends lost 6 bases and 12 bases, in that order; junction bases with no gene match: 10. The CDR3 contains 13 residues. The germline CDR1 and CDR2 sequences are MDHEN and SYDVKM. Written as DNA, the CDR3 is TGTGCCAGCAGCGAGGACAGGGTAAGGGGGCAGTTCTTC. Translation: CASSEDRVRGQFF.

This rearrangement joins TRBV9 to TRBJ1-2; 7 nucleotides line up with TRBD1. Trimming cost V 3 bases and J 8 bases; bases outside gene matches: 10. Germline CDR1 is SGDLS and CDR2 is YYNGEE. The CDR3 covers 14 residues. CDR3 nucleotide sequence: TGTGCCAGCAGCGCTCAGACAGGGTTGGACGGCTACACCTTC. As protein: CASSAQTGLDGYTF.

CDR3 nucleotides: TGTGCCAGCAGTTCGTCAGGGTACGAGCAGTACTTC. It translates to CASSSSGYEQYF. The rearrangement joins TRBV27 to TRBJ2-7, with D possibly matching TRBD1 (5 bases). The germline V and J ends were trimmed by 4 bases and 4 bases, with 8 bases remaining between them. Germline V gives CDR1 MNHEY, CDR2 SMNVEV (reference sequence). The CDR3 contains 12 residues.

V gene TRBV4-1 combines with J gene TRBJ1-2; no firm D call. This CDR3 spans 15 amino acids. In germline, CDR1 is MGHRA, CDR2 YSYEKL. The V end was cut by 1 base, the J end by 4 bases, with 13 bases between. Here the CDR3 reads CASSQAATATYGYTF. The CDR3, as DNA: TGCGCCAGCAGCCAAGCGGCTACAGCCACCTATGGCTACACCTTC.

This sequence joins TRBV30 and TRBJ1-5; TRBD1 is a possible D gene (6 bases). There are 14 residues in the CDR3. Germline values: CDR1 GTSNPN, CDR2 SVGIG (reference sequence). Trimming pared 0 bases from V and 7 bases from J, leaving 13 bases between. CDR3 bases: TGTGCCTGGAGTGTTGTGAGGGGGAAACAGCCCCAGCATTTT. This encodes CAWSVVRGKQPQHF.

The chain combines TRBV30 with TRBJ1-1; D may be TRBD1 (5 bases). Germline V gives CDR1 GTSNPN, CDR2 SVGIG (reference sequence). The CDR3 is made up of 14 amino acids. The V end was cut by 4 bases, the J end by 2 bases, with 14 bases between. CDR3: CAWTGGQANTEAFF. DNA of the CDR3: TGTGCCTGGACGGGGGGTCAAGCAAACACTGAAGCTTTCTTT.

The chain joins TRBV19 to TRBJ2-1; TRBD2 matches 10 bases. J gave up 7 bases and V 9 bases, and 9 bases lay outside the gene matches. The CDR3 is made up of 14 amino acids. Per the germline V gene, CDR1 is LNHDA and CDR2 is SQIVND (reference sequence). CDR3 bases: TGTGCCAGCCGAAGCGGGGGGGCCCCGAATGAGCAGTTCTTC. Translating it yields CASRSGGAPNEQFF.

The chain is built from TRBV18 and TRBJ2-5; no definite D call. Germline CDR1 KGHSH, CDR2 LQKENI. Trimming stripped 3 bases from V and 4 bases from J, with 18 bases between. This CDR3 contains 16 residues. The chain's CDR3 is CASSPGSRVRPETQYF. The DNA of the CDR3 is TGTGCCAGCTCACCGGGAAGCCGTGTTCGTCCAGAGACCCAGTACTTC. Full variable domain (remainder filled in from reference TRBV18 and TRBJ2-5): NAGVMQNPRHLVRRRGQEARLRCSPMKGHSHVYWYRQLPEEGLKFMVYLQKENIIDESGMPKERFSAEFPKEGPSILRIQQVVRGDSAAYFCASSPGSRVRPETQYFGPGTRLLVL.

The CDR3 sequence: CATSRGSQGLSEAFF. The CDR3 nucleotides read TGTGCCACCAGCAGAGGCTCTCAGGGTTTATCTGAAGCTTTCTTT. The V and J genes are TRBV15 and TRBJ1-1, with D tentatively TRBD1 (5 bases). The V and J ends lost 1 base and 6 bases respectively, with 15 bases between them. This CDR3 is built from 15 residues. The germline V gene encodes CDR1 LNHNV and CDR2 YYDKDF (reference sequence). Combining the CDR3 with reference TRBV15 and TRBJ1-1 gives the whole variable domain DAMVIQNPRYQVTQFGKPVTLSCSQTLNHNVMYWYQQKSSQAPKLLFHYYDKDFNNEADTPDNFQSRRPNTSFCFLDIRSPGLGDTAMYLCATSRGSQGLSEAFFGQGTRLTVV.

In this sample, this clone turned up once. The chain recombines TRBV7-2 with TRBJ1-6; D gene unclear. Trimming removed 5 bases at V and 7 bases at J, with 15 bases between. This CDR3 is built from 15 residues. Germline CDR1 is SGHTA and CDR2 is FQGNSA. The CDR3 reads CASSPQRQNNSPLHF. CDR3 in DNA: TGTGCCAGCAGCCCCCAGAGGCAGAACAATTCACCCCTCCACTTT.

This chain joins TRBV14 and TRBJ2-5; TRBD2 matches at 9 bases. Germline CDR1 SGHDN, CDR2 FVKESK. This CDR3 is 16 amino acids long. V was clipped by 4 bases and J by 5 bases; unmatched bases: 11. CDR3 nucleotide sequence: TGTGCCAGCAGCCCGCTTGTGGCGGGAGGGGAGGAGACCCAGTACTTC. Protein product: CASSPLVAGGEETQYF.

The chain carries TRBV28 and TRBJ1-3; no clear D gene. V lost 3 bases, J lost 0 bases, and 6 bases lay in between. Germline CDR1 reads MDHEN; CDR2 reads SYDVKM. The CDR3 sequence is 14 residues long. The CDR3 DNA reads TGTGCCAGCAGTTTCGGCCTCTCTGGAAACACCATATATTTT. This gives the protein CASSFGLSGNTIYF.